This section outlines one T cell receptor (beta chain) sequence together with its context. Germline V lookup: CDR1 GTSNPN, CDR2 SVGIG (reference sequence). V lost 0 bases to trimming and J lost 5 bases; unmatched junction nucleotides: 6. The CDR3 has 14 amino acids. Sequencing of TCR beta drew on CD8+ and CD4+ T cells from blood. The multiple sclerosis control group was made up of treatment-naive patients with stable or active relapsing-remitting disease. This specimen belongs to a study of CD8 T cells in Susac syndrome. Random hexamers were used to reverse transcribe an amount of roughly 0.5 to 1 ug RNA. The amplification used immunoSEQ multiplex PCR on TCR beta CDR3; it spanned 54 Vbeta and 13 Jbeta. TCRdb used MiXCR to reprocess the immunoSEQ multiplex PCR reads, holding one entry per CDR3 protein. The sample yields around 130,000 distinct CDR3 sequences, roughly 80% seen once.

The receptor's source is a human donor with multiple sclerosis. The source material was CD8+ T cells from PBMCs. This rearrangement joins TRBV30 to TRBJ1-1; 7 nucleotides line up with TRBD1. The CDR3 region is CAWSVGRGKTEAFF. CDR3 bases: TGTGCCTGGAGTGTCGGCAGGGGGAAGACTGAAGCTTTCTTT. The full variable domain, completed using reference TRBV30 and TRBJ1-1, is SQTIHQWPATLVQPVGSPLSLECTVEGTSNPNLYWYRQAAGRGLQLLFYSVGIGQISSEVPQNLSASRPQDRQFILSSKKLLLSDSGFYLCAWSVGRGKTEAFFGQGTRLTVV.